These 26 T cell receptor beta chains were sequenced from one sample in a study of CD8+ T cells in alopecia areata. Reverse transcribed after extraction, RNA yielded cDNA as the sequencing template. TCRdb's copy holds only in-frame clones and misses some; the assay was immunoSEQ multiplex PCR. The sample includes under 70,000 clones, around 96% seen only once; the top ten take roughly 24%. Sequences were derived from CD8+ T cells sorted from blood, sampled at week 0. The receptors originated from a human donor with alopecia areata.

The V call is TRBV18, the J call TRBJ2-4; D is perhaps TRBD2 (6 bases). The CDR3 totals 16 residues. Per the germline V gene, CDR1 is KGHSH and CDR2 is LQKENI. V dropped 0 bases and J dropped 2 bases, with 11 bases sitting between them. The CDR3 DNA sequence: TGTGCCAGCTCACCACCGGCAGGGAGGACCAAAAACATTCAGTACTTC. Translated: CASSPPAGRTKNIQYF.

CDR3 nucleotides: TGTGCCTGGAGTGGGTGGAACACCGGGGAGCTGTTTTTT. It yields the protein CAWSGWNTGELFF. The chain recombines TRBV30 with TRBJ2-2; D remains ambiguous. CDR3 length: 13 residues. Germline assignment: CDR1 GTSNPN and CDR2 SVGIG (reference sequence). V was cut by 1 base and J by 1 base, with 4 bases left in between. Looking up the rest from reference TRBV30 and TRBJ2-2 gives the full variable domain: SQTIHQWPATLVQPVGSPLSLECTVEGTSNPNLYWYRQAAGRGLQLLFYSVGIGQISSEVPQNLSASRPQDRQFILSSKKLLLSDSGFYLCAWSGWNTGELFFGEGSRLTVL.

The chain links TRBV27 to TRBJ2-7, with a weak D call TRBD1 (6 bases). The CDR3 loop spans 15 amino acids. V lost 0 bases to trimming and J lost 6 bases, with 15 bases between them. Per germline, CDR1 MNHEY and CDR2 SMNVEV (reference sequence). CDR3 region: CASSLSSTGLPEQYF. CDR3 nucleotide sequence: TGTGCCAGCAGTTTATCGAGTACAGGGCTCCCCGAGCAGTACTTC.

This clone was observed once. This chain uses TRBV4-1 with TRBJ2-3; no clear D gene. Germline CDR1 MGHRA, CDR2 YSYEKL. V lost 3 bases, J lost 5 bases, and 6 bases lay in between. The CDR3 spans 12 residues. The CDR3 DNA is TGCGCCAGCAGCCACTGGGGAGATACGCAGTATTTT. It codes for CASSHWGDTQYF.

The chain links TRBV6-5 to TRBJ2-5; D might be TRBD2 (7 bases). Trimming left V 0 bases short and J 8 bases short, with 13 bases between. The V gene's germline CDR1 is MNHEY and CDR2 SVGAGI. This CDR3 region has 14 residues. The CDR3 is CASSYSGGGPTQYF. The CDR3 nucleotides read TGTGCCAGCAGTTACTCGGGCGGGGGCCCAACCCAGTACTTC.

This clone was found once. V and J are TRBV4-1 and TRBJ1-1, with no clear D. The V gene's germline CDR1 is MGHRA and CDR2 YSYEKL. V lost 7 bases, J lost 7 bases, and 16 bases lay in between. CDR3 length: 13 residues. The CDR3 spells CASTSTPMGEAFF. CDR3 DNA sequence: TGCGCCAGCACCTCGACCCCCATGGGTGAAGCTTTCTTT.

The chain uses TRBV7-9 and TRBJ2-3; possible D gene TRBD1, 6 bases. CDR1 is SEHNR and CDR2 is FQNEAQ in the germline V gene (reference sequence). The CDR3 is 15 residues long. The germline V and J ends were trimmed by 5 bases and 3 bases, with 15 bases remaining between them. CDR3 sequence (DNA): TGTGCCAGCAGCCCCCTCAGGACAGTTACAGATACGCAGTATTTT. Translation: CASSPLRTVTDTQYF.

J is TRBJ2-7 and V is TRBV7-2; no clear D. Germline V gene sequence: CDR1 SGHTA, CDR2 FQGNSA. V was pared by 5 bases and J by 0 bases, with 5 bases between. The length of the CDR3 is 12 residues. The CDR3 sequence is CASSDDSYEQYF. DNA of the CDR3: TGTGCCAGCAGCGATGACTCCTACGAGCAGTACTTC. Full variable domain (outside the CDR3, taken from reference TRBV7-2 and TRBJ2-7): GAGVSQSPSNKVTEKGKDVELRCDPISGHTALYWYRQSLGQGLEFLIYFQGNSAPDKSGLPSDRFSAERTGGSVSTLTIQRTQQEDSAVYLCASSDDSYEQYFGPGTRLTVT.

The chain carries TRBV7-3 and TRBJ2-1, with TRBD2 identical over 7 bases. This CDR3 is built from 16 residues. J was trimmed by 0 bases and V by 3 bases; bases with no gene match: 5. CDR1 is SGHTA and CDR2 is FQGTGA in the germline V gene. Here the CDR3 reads CASSLERGPSYNEQFF. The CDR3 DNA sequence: TGTGCCAGCAGCTTGGAGCGGGGTCCCTCCTACAATGAGCAGTTCTTC. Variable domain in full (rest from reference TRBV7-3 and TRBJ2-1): GAGVSQTPSNKVTEKGKYVELRCDPISGHTALYWYRQSLGQGPEFLIYFQGTGAADDSGLPNDRFFAVRPEGSVSTLKIQRTERGDSAVYLCASSLERGPSYNEQFFGPGTRLTVL.

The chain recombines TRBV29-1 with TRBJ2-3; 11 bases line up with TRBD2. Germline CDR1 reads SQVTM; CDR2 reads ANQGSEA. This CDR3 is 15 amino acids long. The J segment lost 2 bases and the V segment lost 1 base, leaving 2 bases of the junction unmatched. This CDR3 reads CSVEGTSGPTDTQYF. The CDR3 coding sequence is TGCAGCGTTGAAGGGACTAGCGGGCCCACAGATACGCAGTATTTT.

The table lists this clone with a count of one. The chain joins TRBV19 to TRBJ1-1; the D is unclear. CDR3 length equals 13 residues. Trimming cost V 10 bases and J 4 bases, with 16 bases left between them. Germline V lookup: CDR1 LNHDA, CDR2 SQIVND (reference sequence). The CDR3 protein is CATTSGFFTEAFF. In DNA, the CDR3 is TGTGCCACTACATCAGGATTTTTCACTGAAGCTTTCTTT.

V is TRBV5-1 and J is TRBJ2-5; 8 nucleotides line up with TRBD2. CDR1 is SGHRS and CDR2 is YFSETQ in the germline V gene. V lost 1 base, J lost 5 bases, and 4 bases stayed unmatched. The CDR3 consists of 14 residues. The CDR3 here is CASSLLAGIETQYF. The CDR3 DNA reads TGCGCCAGCAGCTTGTTAGCGGGGATCGAGACCCAGTACTTC. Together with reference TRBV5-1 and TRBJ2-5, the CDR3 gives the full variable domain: KAGVTQTPRYLIKTRGQQVTLSCSPISGHRSVSWYQQTPGQGLQFLFEYFSETQRNKGNFPGRFSGRQFSNSRSEMNVSTLELGDSALYLCASSLLAGIETQYFGPGTRLLVL.

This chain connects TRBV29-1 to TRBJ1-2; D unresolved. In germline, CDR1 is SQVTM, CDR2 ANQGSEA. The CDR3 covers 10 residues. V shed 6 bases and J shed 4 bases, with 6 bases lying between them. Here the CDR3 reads CSVPSYGYTF. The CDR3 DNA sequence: TGCAGCGTGCCCTCCTATGGCTACACCTTC.

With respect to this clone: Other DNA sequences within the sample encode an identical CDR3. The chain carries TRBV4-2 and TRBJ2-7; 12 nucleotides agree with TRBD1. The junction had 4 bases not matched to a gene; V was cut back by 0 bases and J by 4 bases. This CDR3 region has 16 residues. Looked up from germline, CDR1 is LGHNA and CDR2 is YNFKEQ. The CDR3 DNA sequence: TGTGCCAGCAGCCAAGAGGGACAGGGGGCTCTATACGAGCAGTACTTC. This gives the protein CASSQEGQGALYEQYF.

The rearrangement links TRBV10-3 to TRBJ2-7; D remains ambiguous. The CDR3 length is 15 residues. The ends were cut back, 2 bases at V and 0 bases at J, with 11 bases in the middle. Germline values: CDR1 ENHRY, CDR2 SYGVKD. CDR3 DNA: TGTGCCATCAGTGAGGGCAGCCTAAGCTCCTACGAGCAGTACTTC. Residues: CAISEGSLSSYEQYF.

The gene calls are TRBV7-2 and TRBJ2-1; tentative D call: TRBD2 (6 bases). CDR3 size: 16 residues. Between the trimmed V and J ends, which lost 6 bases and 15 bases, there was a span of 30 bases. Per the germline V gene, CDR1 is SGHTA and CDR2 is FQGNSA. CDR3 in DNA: TGTGCCAGCAGTTCCAACCCGGGACTCCCTCTCGATGCGTTGTTCTTC. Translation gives CASSSNPGLPLDALFF.

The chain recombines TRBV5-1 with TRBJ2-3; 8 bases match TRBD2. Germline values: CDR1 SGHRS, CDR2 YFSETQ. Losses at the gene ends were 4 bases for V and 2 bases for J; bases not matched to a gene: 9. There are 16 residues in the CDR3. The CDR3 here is CASSAELAAYTDTQYF. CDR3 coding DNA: TGCGCCAGCAGCGCGGAACTAGCGGCGTACACAGATACGCAGTATTTT.

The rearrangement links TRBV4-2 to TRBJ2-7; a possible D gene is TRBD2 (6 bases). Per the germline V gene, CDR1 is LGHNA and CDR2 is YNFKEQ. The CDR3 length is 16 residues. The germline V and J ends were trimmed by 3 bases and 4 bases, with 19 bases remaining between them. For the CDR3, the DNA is TGTGCCAGCAGCCAGGAGGGGAGTTCCGTAACTTACGAGCAGTACTTC. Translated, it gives CASSQEGSSVTYEQYF.

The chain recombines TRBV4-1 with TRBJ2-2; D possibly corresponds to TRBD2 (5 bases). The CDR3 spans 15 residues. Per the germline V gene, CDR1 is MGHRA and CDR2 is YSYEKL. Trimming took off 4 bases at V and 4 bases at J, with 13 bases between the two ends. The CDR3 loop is CASSRRGSGTGELFF. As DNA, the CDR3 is TGCGCCAGCAGCCGGCGAGGGTCGGGCACCGGGGAGCTGTTTTTT.

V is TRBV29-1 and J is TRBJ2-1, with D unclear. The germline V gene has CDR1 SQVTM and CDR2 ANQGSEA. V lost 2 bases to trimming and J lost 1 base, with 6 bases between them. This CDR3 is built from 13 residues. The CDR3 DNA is TGCAGCGTTGAATGGGCGTCCTACAATGAGCAGTTCTTC. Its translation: CSVEWASYNEQFF.

CDR3 DNA sequence: TGTGCTAGTGGTTTGGACAGGGCGAGAGTACCACCAGATACGCAGTATTTT. Its protein product is CASGLDRARVPPDTQYF. The chain recombines TRBV12-5 with TRBJ2-3; TRBD1 is a possible D gene (6 bases). The germline V gene has CDR1 LGHNT and CDR2 FRNRAP. V lost 1 base and J 4 bases, leaving 18 bases between the germline ends. The CDR3 runs to 17 residues. The variable domain in full, completed from reference TRBV12-5 and TRBJ2-3, reads DARVTQTPRHKVTEMGQEVTMRCQPILGHNTVFWYRQTMMQGLELLAYFRNRAPLDDSGMPKDRFSAEMPDATLATLKIQPSEPRDSAVYFCASGLDRARVPPDTQYFGPGTRLTVL.

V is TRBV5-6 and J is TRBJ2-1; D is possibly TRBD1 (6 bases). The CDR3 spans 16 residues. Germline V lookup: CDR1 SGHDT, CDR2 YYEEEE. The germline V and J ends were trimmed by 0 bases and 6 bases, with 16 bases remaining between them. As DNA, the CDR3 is TGTGCCAGCAGCTTGGAAGGGTGGACAGCCGGCAATGAGCAGTTCTTC. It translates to CASSLEGWTAGNEQFF.

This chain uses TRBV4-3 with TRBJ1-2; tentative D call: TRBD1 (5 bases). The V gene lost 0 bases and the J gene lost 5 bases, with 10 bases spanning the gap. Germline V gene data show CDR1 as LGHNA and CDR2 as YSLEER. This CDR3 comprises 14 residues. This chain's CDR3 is CASSQDRAGYGYTF. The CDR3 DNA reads TGCGCCAGCAGCCAAGACAGGGCGGGGTATGGCTACACCTTC.

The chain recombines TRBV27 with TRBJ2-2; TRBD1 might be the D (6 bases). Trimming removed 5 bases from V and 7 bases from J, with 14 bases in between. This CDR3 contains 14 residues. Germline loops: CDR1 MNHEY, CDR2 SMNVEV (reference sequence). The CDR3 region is CASSLAGVGGELFF. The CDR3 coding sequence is TGTGCCAGCAGTCTTGCAGGGGTGGGCGGGGAGCTGTTTTTT.

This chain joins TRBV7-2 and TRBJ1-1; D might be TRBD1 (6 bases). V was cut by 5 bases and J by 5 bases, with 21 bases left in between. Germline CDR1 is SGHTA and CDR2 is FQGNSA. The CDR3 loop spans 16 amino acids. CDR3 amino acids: CASSIGGIRLSTEAFF. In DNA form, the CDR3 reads TGTGCCAGCAGCATAGGGGGAATCCGGCTGAGTACTGAAGCTTTCTTT.

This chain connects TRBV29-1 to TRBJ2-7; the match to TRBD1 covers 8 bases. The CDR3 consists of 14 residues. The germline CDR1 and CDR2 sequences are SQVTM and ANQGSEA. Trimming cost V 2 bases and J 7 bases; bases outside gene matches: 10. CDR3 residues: CSVEKYGQGREQYF. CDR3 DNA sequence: TGCAGCGTTGAAAAATACGGACAGGGTCGGGAGCAGTACTTC.